The rows below give T cell receptor beta chains drawn from one sample of a study of T cells in Graves' hyperthyroidism and ophthalmopathy. TCRdb ran MiXCR on the multiplex PCR reads and lists one entry per CDR3 protein. The sample gives 410,000 or so distinct CDR3 sequences, roughly 14% of which show up once; approximately 13% is in the top ten. Sequenced: blood. Receptors were obtained from a man between 18 and 29 years old with Graves' ophthalmopathy. Both conserved end residues are part of each CDR3. The D gene is left open where the match is weak. Clone size is stated in some rows and not others, as once, few, many or a class when expanded.

TRBJ2-1 | TRBV25-1 | many | TRBD2 | TGTGCCAGCAAGACTAGCGGGAGGGTCCACAATGAGCAGTTCTTC | CASKTSGRVHNEQFF
TRBJ1-6 | TRBV30 | NA | NA | TGTGCCTGGAGGCGGGGCTATAATTCACCCCTCCACTTT | CAWRRGYNSPLHF
TRBJ2-3 | TRBV28 | NA | NA | TGTGCCAGCAGTTCGGGAAGGGGGCGGGGGGCCACAGATACGCAGTATTTT | CASSSGRGRGATDTQYF
TRBJ1-1 | TRBV7-9 | many | NA | TGTGCCAGCAGCTTTAGGCTTAACACTGAAGCTTTCTTT | CASSFRLNTEAFF
TRBJ2-1 | TRBV27 | many | TRBD2 | TGTGCCAGCAGTTTAAGACTAGCGGGCCTCACATACAATGAGCAGTTCTTC | CASSLRLAGLTYNEQFF
TRBJ2-5 | TRBV3-1 | NA | NA | TGTGCCAGCAGCCAAGAGAGGGGGGGTTCCCAGTACTTC | CASSQERGGSQYF
TRBJ2-5 | TRBV20-1 | NA | NA | TGCAGTGCTAGAGTAGCGGAGACCCAGTACTTC | CSARVAETQYF
TRBJ2-1 | TRBV2 | many | NA | TGTGCCAGCAGTTCAGCTCAGCGGTCCTACAATGAGCAGTTCTTC | CASSSAQRSYNEQFF
TRBJ2-2 | TRBV27 | few | NA | TGTGCCAGCAGTTTACCGAGGACGGGGCCCGGGGAGCTGTTTTTT | CASSLPRTGPGELFF
TRBJ1-6 | TRBV25-1 | NA | TRBD1 | TGTGCCAGCAGTAGTGGGACAGGGTCCTCACCCCTCCACTTT | CASSSGTGSSPLHF
TRBJ2-7 | TRBV20-1 | many | TRBD1 | TGCAGTGCCAAGACAGGGGGAAACGAGCAGTACTTC | CSAKTGGNEQYF
TRBJ1-1 | TRBV4-1 | NA | NA | TGCGCCAGCAGCCAAGAACCGGGACATGGACACACTGAAGCTCTCTTT | CASSQEPGHGHTEALF
TRBJ1-5 | TRBV27 | many | NA | TGTGCCAGCAGTTTCGCTACCGGCGGGGGCCGTCAGCCCCAGCATTTT | CASSFATGGGRQPQHF
TRBJ1-1 | TRBV11-1 | many | NA | TGTGCCAGCAGCCCCCACAGGGATGGGAACACTGAAGCTTTCTTT | CASSPHRDGNTEAFF
TRBJ1-2 | TRBV4-1 | few | TRBD1 | TGCGCCAGCAGCCCCACAACCGGGACAGGGAACTTCAACTATGGCTACACCTTC | CASSPTTGTGNFNYGYTF
TRBJ1-1 | TRBV10-3 | many | NA | TGTGCCATCAGTGAGTCGTGGGGTTCGGACACTGAAGCTTTCTTT | CAISESWGSDTEAFF
TRBJ1-2 | TRBV5-6 | many | NA | TGTGCCAGCAGTCGGGGGTATGGCTACACCTTC | CASSRGYGYTF